This T cell receptor beta chain was found in a study of cytomegalovirus exposure and HLA in healthy donors. V lost 1 base and J lost 6; bases outside the gene matches: 3. This CDR3 has 14 residues. CDR1 SEHNR and CDR2 FQNEAQ come from the germline V gene (reference sequence). PCR amplification relied on 60 Vbeta primers (plus 13 Jbeta primers). Original analysis: Around 11 million of 70 million to 80 million unique TCR beta chains were shared, per a later count. The table came from immunoSEQ multiplex PCR; TCRdb's copy has only in-frame clones and leaves some out. For V, J and clone size, that table is used; D and trimming come from the DNA. The sample has around 140,000 clones, about 71% seen once.

This chain uses TRBV7-9 with TRBJ2-1; 7 bases line up with TRBD1. Material: PBMCs. The TCR sequence derives from a woman aged 60-75 years in good health and CMV-seropositive. CDR3 in DNA: TGTGCCAGCAGCTTAGAGACAGGGATCAATGAGCAGTTCTTC. It codes for CASSLETGINEQFF.